The next 22 T cell receptor beta chains were all read from a single sample in a study of T cell changes during pregnancy in multiple sclerosis. The table came from immunoSEQ multiplex PCR; TCRdb's copy has only in-frame clones and leaves some out. The sample contains approximately 45,000 clones, just under 95% of which appear only once. This material consisted of CD4+ T cells from peripheral blood mononuclear cells, taken in the first trimester of pregnancy. The receptors were sampled from a female donor with multiple sclerosis, enrolled in a pregnancy study.

The chain has TRBV6-6 and TRBJ2-7, with 7 nucleotides matching TRBD1. The junction had 10 bases not matched to a gene; V was cut back by 7 bases and J by 7 bases. Per germline, CDR1 MNHNY and CDR2 SVGAGI (reference sequence). This CDR3 spans 13 amino acids. CDR3 loop: CASKGAGGGEQYF. CDR3 DNA sequence: TGTGCCAGCAAAGGGGCAGGGGGTGGAGAGCAGTACTTC.

The chain carries TRBV29-1 and TRBJ2-1, with 11 bases matching TRBD2. The J segment lost 8 bases and the V segment lost 4 bases, leaving 4 bases of the junction unmatched. Germline assignment: CDR1 SQVTM and CDR2 ANQGSEA. There are 13 residues in the CDR3. CDR3 in DNA: TGCAGCGTTGGTCAACTAGCGGGAGATGAGCAGTTCTTC. Its translation: CSVGQLAGDEQFF.

This chain links TRBV5-8 with TRBJ1-4, with 10 bases aligning to TRBD1. The germline CDR1 and CDR2 sequences are SGHTS and YDEGEE. CDR3 length: 17 residues. The ends lost 1 base at V and 5 bases at J; junction bases unmatched: 8. The CDR3 region has the DNA TGTGCCAGCAGCTTGAGGAGGACAGGGGGACAAAATGAAAAACTGTTTTTT. It translates to CASSLRRTGGQNEKLFF. The variable domain in full, completed from reference TRBV5-8 and TRBJ1-4, reads EAGVTQSPTHLIKTRGQQATLRCSPISGHTSVYWYQQALGLGLQFLLWYDEGEERNRGNFPPRFSGRQFPNYSSELNVNALELEDSALYLCASSLRRTGGQNEKLFFGSGTQLSVL.

The rearrangement links TRBV19 to TRBJ2-2; no clear D gene. CDR3 size: 15 residues. V lost 1 base to trimming and J lost 2 bases, with 8 bases between them. Germline V CDR1 and CDR2: LNHDA, SQIVND (reference sequence). CDR3: CASSIGPKNTGELFF. CDR3 nucleotides: TGTGCCAGTAGTATAGGGCCGAAAAACACCGGGGAGCTGTTTTTT.

This chain joins TRBV19 and TRBJ1-5; TRBD1 matches 7 bases. The CDR3 sequence is 16 residues long. J was trimmed by 0 bases and V by 5 bases; bases with no gene match: 7. The germline V gene encodes CDR1 LNHDA and CDR2 SQIVND (reference sequence). In DNA form, the CDR3 reads TGTGCCAGTAGTGGTACAGGGGCGATTAGCAATCAGCCCCAGCATTTT. Translation: CASSGTGAISNQPQHF.

The DNA for the CDR3 is TGTGCCAGCGCCCCGACTGGGACAGGGTCCACCGAGCAGTACTTC. The encoded protein is CASAPTGTGSTEQYF. V gene TRBV7-6 combines with J gene TRBJ2-7; 9 nucleotides line up with TRBD1. The CDR3 has 15 residues. J was trimmed by 6 bases and V by 8 bases; bases with no gene match: 14. Germline assignment: CDR1 SGHVS and CDR2 FNYEAQ.

The chain combines TRBV27 with TRBJ1-1; 7 positions match TRBD1. The germline CDR1 and CDR2 sequences are MNHEY and SMNVEV (reference sequence). This CDR3 spans 16 amino acids. V gave up 4 bases and J gave up 3 bases; unmatched junction bases: 11. CDR3 coding DNA: TGTGCCAGCAGTTCGAAGGGGGCGGTTATCGACACTGAAGCTTTCTTT. It is translated as CASSSKGAVIDTEAFF.

The chain couples TRBV9 to TRBJ2-1; 7 nucleotides align to TRBD2. The CDR3 totals 18 residues. Trimming cost V 0 bases and J 5 bases; bases outside gene matches: 14. Germline V lookup: CDR1 SGDLS, CDR2 YYNGEE. The CDR3 DNA follows: TGTGCCAGCAGCGTAGCTTTCCCCGGGAGGAAGGTGGACAATGAGCAGTTCTTC. Translating gives CASSVAFPGRKVDNEQFF. The complete variable domain, with remaining parts taken from reference TRBV9 and TRBJ2-1, reads DSGVTQTPKHLITATGQRVTLRCSPRSGDLSVYWYQQSLDQGLQFLIQYYNGEERAKGNILERFSAQQFPDLHSELNLSSLELGDSALYFCASSVAFPGRKVDNEQFFGPGTRLTVL.

V and J are TRBV19 and TRBJ2-1; TRBD2 is a possible D gene (6 bases). Germline V gene lookup returns CDR1 LNHDA and CDR2 SQIVND (reference sequence). The CDR3 spans 13 residues. Trimming took off 7 bases at V and 4 bases at J, with 11 bases between the two ends. The CDR3 region has the DNA TGTGCCAGTACCTCCGGGACTTACAATGAGCAGTTCTTC. Amino acid sequence: CASTSGTYNEQFF.

DNA of the CDR3: TGTGCCAGCAGTCCAAACGGGTTATTCTCCTACGAGCAGTACTTC. It yields the protein CASSPNGLFSYEQYF. The genes are TRBV7-8 and TRBJ2-7; D not resolved. CDR3 length: 15 amino acids. The V gene lost 6 bases and the J gene lost 0 bases, with 15 bases spanning the gap. CDR1 SGHVS and CDR2 FQNEAQ come from the germline V gene. Variable domain in full (rest from reference TRBV7-8 and TRBJ2-7): GAGVSQSPRYKVAKRGQDVALRCDPISGHVSLFWYQQALGQGPEFLTYFQNEAQLDKSGLPSDRFFAERPEGSVSTLKIQRTQQEDSAVYLCASSPNGLFSYEQYFGPGTRLTVT.

The rearrangement uses TRBV6-6 and TRBJ2-3; perhaps TRBD2 as D (5 bases). V dropped 6 bases and J dropped 2 bases, with 15 bases sitting between them. This CDR3 comprises 15 residues. The germline V gene encodes CDR1 MNHNY and CDR2 SVGAGI (reference sequence). Here the CDR3 reads CASRGLSGFTDTQYF. The CDR3 DNA sequence: TGTGCCAGCAGGGGTCTAAGCGGCTTCACAGATACGCAGTATTTT.

The chain links TRBV9 to TRBJ2-1, with 11 bases that match TRBD2. The CDR3 length is 22 residues. Germline V CDR1 and CDR2: SGDLS, YYNGEE. V shed 0 bases and J 3 bases; nucleotides not matched to a gene: 20. The CDR3 loop reads CASSVGFVTSGIPSVNYNEQFF. Here the CDR3 DNA reads TGTGCCAGCAGCGTAGGGTTTGTGACTAGCGGGATCCCGTCGGTTAACTACAATGAGCAGTTCTTC.

V is TRBV4-2 and J is TRBJ2-1; TRBD2 aligns across 10 bases. This CDR3 is built from 14 residues. Germline V gene sequence: CDR1 LGHNA, CDR2 YNFKEQ. V shed 3 bases, J shed 8 bases, and the junction held 4 bases outside the gene matches. The CDR3 is CASSHSGTSDEQFF. CDR3 bases: TGTGCCAGCAGCCATTCCGGGACTAGCGATGAGCAGTTCTTC.

The CDR3 protein is CASSLAGGAGEYF. The CDR3 region has the DNA TGTGCCAGCAGCTTAGCGGGGGGGGCTGGGGAGTACTTC. The chain couples TRBV7-2 to TRBJ2-7, with D tentatively TRBD2 (7 bases). The V gene lost 0 bases and the J gene lost 11 bases, with 14 bases spanning the gap. The CDR3 contains 13 residues. The germline V gene has CDR1 SGHTA and CDR2 FQGNSA.

This clone has only a few counts. CDR3 bases: TGTGCCAGCAGTGAGCGGTCAGAGAAGGTCGGGGAGCTGTTTTTT. Translating it yields CASSERSEKVGELFF. The V gene is TRBV2, the J gene TRBJ2-2, with D hard to call. V lost 3 bases, J lost 7 bases, and 15 bases lay in between. This CDR3 region has 15 residues. CDR1 is SNHLY, CDR2 FYNNEI, per germline.

In regard to this clone: One end of the junction varies from germline; a read error may be responsible. The rearrangement joins TRBV13 to TRBJ2-7; TRBD2 matches at 11 bases. Germline values: CDR1 PRHDT, CDR2 FYEKMQ (reference sequence). This CDR3 has 16 residues. The CDR3 sequence: CASSSRRVAGGPLGSF. In DNA form, the CDR3 reads TGTGCCAGCAGCTCCCGTAGGGTAGCGGGAGGGCCGCTGGGGAGCTTC.

V is TRBV18 and J is TRBJ2-7, with D tentatively TRBD1 (6 bases). V was trimmed by 3 bases and J by 6 bases, leaving 21 bases between them. The CDR3 is 16 residues long. CDR1 KGHSH and CDR2 LQKENI come from the germline V gene. CDR3 coding DNA: TGTGCCAGCTCACCCGTGATATCCGCCAGGGGTGGCGAGCAGTACTTC. It specifies CASSPVISARGGEQYF.

V gene TRBV19 combines with J gene TRBJ1-5; D call uncertain. Trimming took off 9 bases at V and 0 bases at J, with 12 bases between the two ends. Germline values: CDR1 LNHDA, CDR2 SQIVND (reference sequence). This CDR3 contains 14 residues. The CDR3 sequence: CASNSRYSNQPQHF. The CDR3 region has the DNA TGTGCCAGCAACTCGAGGTATAGCAATCAGCCCCAGCATTTT.

The chain joins TRBV19 to TRBJ2-6; no reliable D call. Trimming removed 7 bases from V and 3 bases from J, with 19 bases in between. There are 17 residues in the CDR3. Germline V gene data show CDR1 as LNHDA and CDR2 as SQIVND (reference sequence). For the CDR3, the DNA is TGTGCCAGTACCCACCTATCCGGATCGGGTGGGGCCAACGTCCTGACTTTC. Its translation is CASTHLSGSGGANVLTF.

The CDR3 DNA reads TGTGCCAGCGGCCCGGGGGACTTATATAATGAGCAGTTCTTC. Residues: CASGPGDLYNEQFF. The rearrangement joins TRBV5-4 to TRBJ2-1; tentative D call: TRBD2 (6 bases). Trimming shortened V by 7 bases and J by 7 bases, and 18 bases separated the two germline ends. The CDR3 length is 14 residues. The germline gives CDR1 SGHNT, CDR2 YYREEE (reference sequence).

Here the CDR3 DNA reads TGTGCCAGCAGCTTGACTAGTCGTGGCTACGAGCAGTACTTC. It is translated as CASSLTSRGYEQYF. This rearrangement joins TRBV5-8 to TRBJ2-7; possible D gene TRBD2, 5 bases. This CDR3 contains 14 residues. V lost 1 base and J 3 bases, leaving 11 bases between the germline ends. Looked up from germline, CDR1 is SGHTS and CDR2 is YDEGEE.

V usage is TRBV18 and J usage is TRBJ2-7; 7 bases map to TRBD2. V dropped 2 bases and J dropped 1; count of bases not matched to a gene: 2. The CDR3 has 14 amino acids. Germline V gene sequence: CDR1 KGHSH, CDR2 LQKENI. CDR3 protein: CASSPGGGSYEQYF. Here the CDR3 DNA reads TGTGCCAGCTCACCAGGGGGGGGGTCCTACGAGCAGTACTTC.